The 9 T cell receptor beta chains below come from one sample, sequenced in a study of Ad26.COV2.S vaccination and SARS-CoV-2 variants. Treatment given: 15 to 20 received Ad26.COV2.S at low or high dose, single or two shots; roughly 5 received placebo; per-sample allocation not given. Material that was analyzed had been drawn on day 63 after the first vaccine or placebo injection. Sequencing used immunoSEQ multiplex PCR; TCRdb keeps in-frame clones, though not all of them. The sample records some 500,000 clones, approximately 89% being singletons. The sample in question was peripheral blood, obtained in a trial of Ad26.COV2.S vaccine versus placebo. All receptors derive from a person between 18 and 60 years old who received the Ad26.COV2.S COVID-19 vaccine or a placebo.

This CDR3 is CASSARAPPNTDTQYF. In DNA, the CDR3 is TGTGCCAGCAGCGCCCGGGCGCCCCCCAACACAGATACGCAGTATTTT. The rearrangement joins TRBV7-7 to TRBJ2-3; D is uncertain. V was pared by 5 bases and J by 2 bases, with 17 bases between. Per germline, CDR1 SSHAT and CDR2 FNYEAQ (reference sequence). CDR3 size: 16 residues.

The chain combines TRBV5-1 with TRBJ2-5, with unresolved D. The CDR3 loop spans 13 amino acids. Between the trimmed V and J ends, which lost 3 bases and 5 bases, there was a span of 11 bases. Germline V gives CDR1 SGHRS, CDR2 YFSETQ. CDR3: CASSSDPRETQYF. The CDR3 nucleotides read TGCGCCAGCAGCTCGGACCCACGGGAGACCCAGTACTTC.

The V and J genes are TRBV5-4 and TRBJ2-5, with a weak D call TRBD1 (5 bases). The CDR3 sequence is 14 residues long. Germline loops: CDR1 SGHNT, CDR2 YYREEE (reference sequence). Trimming removed 5 bases at V and 2 bases at J, with 13 bases between. Here the CDR3 DNA reads TGTGCCAGCAGACGAGTAGGGGAACAAGAGACCCAGTACTTC. This gives the protein CASRRVGEQETQYF.

The genes are TRBV7-3 and TRBJ1-1; D possibly corresponds to TRBD1 (5 bases). Germline assignment: CDR1 SGHTA and CDR2 FQGTGA. Trimming cost V 6 bases and J 1 base, with 9 bases left between them. This CDR3 is built from 13 residues. The CDR3 here is CASSSGTNTEAFF. The CDR3 coding sequence is TGTGCCAGCAGTTCCGGGACGAACACTGAAGCTTTCTTT.

This clone has a handful of counts. The chain has TRBV4-2 and TRBJ1-5, with TRBD1 matching 7 bases. This CDR3 region has 18 residues. V trimming: 0 bases; J trimming: 0 bases; junction bases outside the gene matches: 8. Germline CDR1 LGHNA, CDR2 YNFKEQ. CDR3 protein: CASSQDIGTVNSNQPQHF. The CDR3 nucleotides are TGTGCCAGCAGCCAAGATATCGGGACAGTTAATAGCAATCAGCCCCAGCATTTT.

V usage is TRBV5-4 and J usage is TRBJ2-5; D remains ambiguous. Trimming cost V 0 bases and J 0 bases, with 3 bases left between them. Germline-derived CDR1 and CDR2 are SGHNT and YYREEE (reference sequence). This CDR3 spans 13 amino acids. CDR3 nucleotides: TGTGCCAGCAGCTTGGCGCACCAAGAGACCCAGTACTTC. Translating it yields CASSLAHQETQYF.

The chain is built from TRBV29-1 and TRBJ2-1; D possibly matches TRBD1 or TRBD2 (5 bases each). This CDR3 has 12 residues. Looked up from germline, CDR1 is SQVTM and CDR2 is ANQGSEA. Trimming removed 7 bases from V and 8 bases from J, with 15 bases in between. CDR3 bases: TGCAGCGCGGGCCCGGGGCTGGATGAGCAGTTCTTC. It yields the protein CSAGPGLDEQFF.

The V call is TRBV9, the J call TRBJ2-7; 9 nucleotides line up with TRBD1. The CDR3 covers 16 residues. Unmatched junction bases numbered 10, after V lost 4 bases and J lost 2 bases. Germline V gives CDR1 SGDLS, CDR2 YYNGEE. CDR3 amino acids: CASSPWDRVFPYEQYF. In DNA form, the CDR3 reads TGTGCCAGCAGCCCTTGGGACAGGGTGTTCCCCTACGAGCAGTACTTC.

This clone was observed a single time. The rearrangement joins TRBV6-5 to TRBJ1-3; no clear D gene. The germline V gene encodes CDR1 MNHEY and CDR2 SVGAGI. This CDR3 is 12 amino acids long. V lost 6 bases and J 8 bases, leaving 11 bases between the germline ends. CDR3 nucleotide sequence: TGTGCCAGCAGGTCCACGAGGGACACCATATATTTT. Translation gives CASRSTRDTIYF.